These T cell receptor beta chains were read from a single sample in a study of blood T cells in healthy people across ages. TCRdb reanalysed the 5' RACE reads using MiXCR and keeps one entry per CDR3 protein. The top ten hold approximately 14% of the sample, which has 630,000 or so distinct CDR3 sequences, less than 35% seen once. Sequenced input: blood. These receptors were collected from a woman of 80 years or more in good health. CDR3s include the opening cysteine and the closing phenylalanine or tryptophan. D genes are given only for firm matches. Only some rows state a clone size, as once, few, many or a class for expanded clones.

j_gene: TRBJ2-5
abundance: many
d_gene: NA
v_gene: TRBV7-2
CDR3aa: CASSLTGSGTQYF
CDR3nt: TGTGCCAGCAGCTTGACAGGTTCCGGGACCCAGTACTTC

j_gene: TRBJ2-3
abundance: few
d_gene: NA
v_gene: TRBV5-1
CDR3aa: CASSWDLGTDTQYF
CDR3nt: TGCGCCAGCAGCTGGGATCTGGGGACAGATACGCAGTATTTT

j_gene: TRBJ2-1
abundance: NA
d_gene: NA
v_gene: TRBV7-2
CDR3aa: CASSLAGTTFNEQFF
CDR3nt: TGTGCCAGCAGCTTAGCCGGGACAACTTTCAATGAGCAGTTCTTC

j_gene: TRBJ1-2
abundance: many
d_gene: TRBD1
v_gene: TRBV24-1
CDR3aa: CATSEGQGGIYGYTF
CDR3nt: TGTGCCACCAGCGAGGGGCAGGGGGGAATCTATGGCTACACCTTC

j_gene: TRBJ2-1
abundance: many
d_gene: NA
v_gene: TRBV10-2
CDR3aa: CASRKGGSYNEQFF
CDR3nt: TGCGCCAGCAGGAAGGGGGGGTCCTACAATGAGCAGTTCTTC

j_gene: TRBJ1-2
abundance: NA
d_gene: NA
v_gene: TRBV20-1
CDR3aa: CSAPTGSYGYTF
CDR3nt: TGCAGTGCCCCGACAGGCTCTTATGGCTACACCTTC

j_gene: TRBJ2-3
abundance: NA
d_gene: NA
v_gene: TRBV20-1
CDR3aa: CSARRRDGTDTQYF
CDR3nt: TGCAGTGCTAGGCGGAGGGATGGGACAGATACGCAGTATTTT

j_gene: TRBJ2-2
abundance: NA
d_gene: TRBD1
v_gene: TRBV25-1
CDR3aa: CASRGTGGNVAGELFF
CDR3nt: TGTGCCAGCAGAGGGACAGGGGGCAACGTAGCCGGGGAGCTGTTTTTT

j_gene: TRBJ2-3
abundance: many
d_gene: TRBD2
v_gene: TRBV7-2
CDR3aa: CASSLVHGGGDTQYF
CDR3nt: TGTGCCAGCAGCTTAGTCCACGGGGGGGGGGATACGCAGTATTTT

j_gene: TRBJ2-1
abundance: many
d_gene: TRBD1
v_gene: TRBV2
CDR3aa: CASSEQGAAYNEQFF
CDR3nt: TGTGCCAGCAGTGAACAGGGGGCGGCGTACAATGAGCAGTTCTTC

j_gene: TRBJ1-6
abundance: few
d_gene: NA
v_gene: TRBV20-1
CDR3aa: CSARVEDSSYNSPPHF
CDR3nt: TGCAGTGCTAGAGTGGAGGATAGCTCCTATAATTCACCCCCCCACTTT

j_gene: TRBJ2-3
abundance: NA
d_gene: NA
v_gene: TRBV20-1
CDR3aa: CSARASLADTQYF
CDR3nt: TGCAGTGCTAGGGCATCTTTGGCAGATACGCAGTATTTT

j_gene: TRBJ2-3
abundance: few
d_gene: NA
v_gene: TRBV20-1
CDR3aa: CSARVGGFADTQYF
CDR3nt: TGCAGTGCTAGAGTAGGGGGATTCGCAGATACGCAGTATTTT

j_gene: TRBJ2-7
abundance: many
d_gene: NA
v_gene: TRBV5-1
CDR3aa: CASSSGLDNEQYF
CDR3nt: TGCGCCAGCAGCTCGGGACTTGATAACGAGCAGTACTTC

j_gene: TRBJ1-4
abundance: few
d_gene: NA
v_gene: TRBV20-1
CDR3aa: CSARREKLFF
CDR3nt: TGCAGTGCTAGGCGGGAAAAACTGTTTTTT

j_gene: TRBJ2-5
abundance: many
d_gene: NA
v_gene: TRBV7-9
CDR3aa: CASSLSDGQETQYF
CDR3nt: TGTGCCAGCAGCTTGTCGGACGGGCAAGAGACCCAGTACTTC

j_gene: TRBJ1-5
abundance: few
d_gene: NA
v_gene: TRBV5-1
CDR3aa: CASNREVDQPQHF
CDR3nt: TGCGCCAGCAACCGGGAGGTGGATCAGCCCCAGCATTTT

j_gene: TRBJ2-2
abundance: NA
d_gene: TRBD1
v_gene: TRBV4-2
CDR3aa: CASSLDTGTGGTGELFF
CDR3nt: TGTGCCAGCAGCTTAGATACCGGGACAGGGGGGACCGGGGAGCTGTTTTTT

j_gene: TRBJ2-5
abundance: many
d_gene: NA
v_gene: TRBV7-3
CDR3aa: CASSLTSGTGETQYF
CDR3nt: TGTGCCAGCAGCTTAACGTCGGGGACGGGAGAGACCCAGTACTTC

j_gene: TRBJ1-2
abundance: NA
d_gene: NA
v_gene: TRBV20-1
CDR3aa: CSASFPGGGGVDGYTF
CDR3nt: TGCAGTGCCAGCTTTCCCGGGGGCGGGGGAGTCGATGGCTACACCTTC

j_gene: TRBJ2-4
abundance: NA
d_gene: NA
v_gene: TRBV12-1
CDR3aa: CASSFFGTETGYNEQYF
CDR3nt: TGTGCCAGCAGCTTTTTTGGGACAGAGACGGGCTACAATGAGCAGTACTTC

j_gene: TRBJ2-2
abundance: NA
d_gene: NA
v_gene: TRBV15
CDR3aa: CATSKGQASTGELFF
CDR3nt: TGTGCCACCAGCAAGGGGCAGGCGTCCACCGGGGAGCTGTTTTTT

j_gene: TRBJ2-3
abundance: NA
d_gene: NA
v_gene: TRBV7-2
CDR3aa: CASSLGAADTQYF
CDR3nt: TGTGCCAGCAGCTTGGGGGCAGCAGATACGCAGTATTTT

j_gene: TRBJ2-5
abundance: many
d_gene: NA
v_gene: TRBV20-1
CDR3aa: CSATRGETQYF
CDR3nt: TGCAGTGCTACTCGGGGGGAGACCCAGTACTTC

j_gene: TRBJ2-7
abundance: few
d_gene: NA
v_gene: TRBV10-3
CDR3aa: CAISGWAETYEQYF
CDR3nt: TGTGCCATCAGTGGGTGGGCCGAGACCTACGAGCAGTACTTC

j_gene: TRBJ1-2
abundance: NA
d_gene: TRBD1
v_gene: TRBV30
CDR3aa: CAWSVQGSYGYTF
CDR3nt: TGTGCCTGGAGTGTACAGGGGTCCTATGGCTACACCTTC

j_gene: TRBJ1-5
abundance: few
d_gene: TRBD1
v_gene: TRBV20-1
CDR3aa: CSALRGTGGNQPQHF
CDR3nt: TGCAGTGCCCTTAGGGGGACAGGGGGCAATCAGCCCCAGCATTTT

j_gene: TRBJ1-5
abundance: few
d_gene: NA
v_gene: TRBV15
CDR3aa: CATSRDQGSNQPQHF
CDR3nt: TGTGCCACCAGCAGAGACCAGGGTAGCAATCAGCCCCAGCATTTT

j_gene: TRBJ2-3
abundance: NA
d_gene: TRBD1
v_gene: TRBV29-1
CDR3aa: CSVEKSTGRLLDTQYF
CDR3nt: TGCAGCGTTGAGAAATCGACAGGGCGACTTCTAGATACGCAGTATTTT

j_gene: TRBJ2-7
abundance: NA
d_gene: TRBD1
v_gene: TRBV25-1
CDR3aa: CASSEGGAGGGNSYEQYF
CDR3nt: TGTGCCAGCAGTGAAGGTGGGGCAGGGGGCGGTAACTCCTACGAGCAGTACTTC

j_gene: TRBJ1-2
abundance: NA
d_gene: NA
v_gene: TRBV6-1
CDR3aa: CATSEGRTYGYTF
CDR3nt: TGTGCCACCAGTGAAGGGCGTACATATGGCTACACCTTC

j_gene: TRBJ2-1
abundance: once
d_gene: NA
v_gene: TRBV5-1
CDR3aa: CASSLAGMYNEQFF
CDR3nt: TGCGCCAGCAGCTTGGCGGGGATGTACAATGAGCAGTTCTTC

j_gene: TRBJ1-1
abundance: many
d_gene: NA
v_gene: TRBV10-3
CDR3aa: CAIGRAEINTEAFF
CDR3nt: TGTGCCATCGGCCGGGCCGAGATAAACACTGAAGCTTTCTTT

j_gene: TRBJ2-3
abundance: NA
d_gene: TRBD2
v_gene: TRBV7-2
CDR3aa: CASSHWGSGASSTDTQYF
CDR3nt: TGTGCCAGCAGCCACTGGGGTAGCGGGGCTTCTAGCACAGATACGCAGTATTTT

j_gene: TRBJ2-3
abundance: few
d_gene: NA
v_gene: TRBV6-2/TRBV6-3
CDR3aa: CASRVTVGTDTQYF
CDR3nt: TGTGCCAGCAGGGTGACAGTGGGCACAGATACGCAGTATTTT

j_gene: TRBJ1-2
abundance: NA
d_gene: NA
v_gene: TRBV6-1
CDR3aa: CASRGGYQRAYGYTF
CDR3nt: TGTGCCAGCAGGGGAGGGTACCAGCGGGCCTATGGCTACACCTTC

j_gene: TRBJ2-7
abundance: NA
d_gene: NA
v_gene: TRBV20-1
CDR3aa: CSALSPGVVEQYF
CDR3nt: TGCAGTGCCCTTAGTCCTGGCGTAGTCGAGCAGTACTTC

j_gene: TRBJ2-3
abundance: NA
d_gene: NA
v_gene: TRBV20-1
CDR3aa: CSARSQGGTDTQYF
CDR3nt: TGCAGTGCTAGGTCACAGGGTGGCACAGATACGCAGTATTTT

j_gene: TRBJ2-7
abundance: many
d_gene: NA
v_gene: TRBV3-1
CDR3aa: CASSRAPEPYEQYF
CDR3nt: TGTGCCAGCAGCCGGGCCCCGGAGCCCTACGAGCAGTACTTC

j_gene: TRBJ1-1
abundance: NA
d_gene: NA
v_gene: TRBV20-1
CDR3aa: CSAELHTEAFF
CDR3nt: TGCAGTGCAGAGCTGCACACTGAAGCTTTCTTT

j_gene: TRBJ2-5
abundance: many
d_gene: NA
v_gene: TRBV20-1
CDR3aa: CSARPYRGGGGSGETQYF
CDR3nt: TGCAGTGCTAGACCATACAGAGGCGGGGGCGGCTCCGGAGAGACCCAGTACTTC

j_gene: TRBJ1-2
abundance: few
d_gene: NA
v_gene: TRBV5-6
CDR3aa: CASSSIYRDRNYGYTF
CDR3nt: TGTGCCAGCAGCTCCATATACCGGGACCGAAACTATGGCTACACCTTC